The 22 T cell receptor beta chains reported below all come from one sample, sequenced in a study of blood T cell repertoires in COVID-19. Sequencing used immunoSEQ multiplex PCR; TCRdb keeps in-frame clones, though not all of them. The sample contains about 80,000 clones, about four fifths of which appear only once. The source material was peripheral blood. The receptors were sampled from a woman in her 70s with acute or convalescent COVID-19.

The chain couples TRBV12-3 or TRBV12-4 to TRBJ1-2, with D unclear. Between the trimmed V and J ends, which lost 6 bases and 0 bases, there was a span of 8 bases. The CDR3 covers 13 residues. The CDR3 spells CASRLAANYGYTF. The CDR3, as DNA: TGTGCCAGCAGGCTCGCGGCTAACTATGGCTACACCTTC.

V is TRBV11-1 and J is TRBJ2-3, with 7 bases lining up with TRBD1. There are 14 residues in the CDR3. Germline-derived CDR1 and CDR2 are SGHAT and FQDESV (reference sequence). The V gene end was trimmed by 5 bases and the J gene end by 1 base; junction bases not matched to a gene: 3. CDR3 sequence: CASSLGTGTDTQYF. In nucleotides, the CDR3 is TGTGCCAGCAGCCTCGGGACAGGCACAGATACGCAGTATTTT.

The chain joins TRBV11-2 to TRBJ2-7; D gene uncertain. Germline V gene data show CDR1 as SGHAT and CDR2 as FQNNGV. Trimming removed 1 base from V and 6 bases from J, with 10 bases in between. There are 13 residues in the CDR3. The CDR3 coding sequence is TGTGCCAGCAGCTTAGGGGCCCCGGTCGAGCAGTACTTC. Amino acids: CASSLGAPVEQYF.

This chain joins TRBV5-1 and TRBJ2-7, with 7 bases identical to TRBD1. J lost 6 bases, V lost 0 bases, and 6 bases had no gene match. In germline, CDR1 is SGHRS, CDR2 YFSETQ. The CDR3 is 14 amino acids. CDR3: CASSLEGRGFEQYF. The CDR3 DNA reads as TGCGCCAGCAGCTTGGAGGGCAGGGGGTTCGAGCAGTACTTC.

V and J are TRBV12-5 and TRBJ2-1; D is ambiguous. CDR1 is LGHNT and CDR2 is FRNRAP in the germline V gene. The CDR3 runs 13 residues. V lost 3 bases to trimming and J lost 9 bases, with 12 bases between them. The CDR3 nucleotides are TGTGCTAGTGGTTTAAAGCTCACGGGTGAGCAGTTCTTC. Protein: CASGLKLTGEQFF. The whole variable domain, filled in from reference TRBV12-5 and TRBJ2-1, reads DARVTQTPRHKVTEMGQEVTMRCQPILGHNTVFWYRQTMMQGLELLAYFRNRAPLDDSGMPKDRFSAEMPDATLATLKIQPSEPRDSAVYFCASGLKLTGEQFFGPGTRLTVL.

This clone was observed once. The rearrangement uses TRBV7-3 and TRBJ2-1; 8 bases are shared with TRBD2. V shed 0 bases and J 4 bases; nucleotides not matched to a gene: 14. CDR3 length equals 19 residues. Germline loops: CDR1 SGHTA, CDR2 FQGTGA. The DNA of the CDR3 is TGTGCCAGCAGCTTAACCCCTGGACTAGCCATCGGGGGGTACAATGAGCAGTTCTTC. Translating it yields CASSLTPGLAIGGYNEQFF.

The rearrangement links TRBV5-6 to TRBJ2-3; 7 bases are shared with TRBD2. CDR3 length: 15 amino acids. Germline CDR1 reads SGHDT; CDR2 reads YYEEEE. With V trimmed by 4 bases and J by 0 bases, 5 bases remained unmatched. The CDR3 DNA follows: TGTGCCAGCAGCCCGGGGGGAGGTAGCACAGATACGCAGTATTTT. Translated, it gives CASSPGGGSTDTQYF.

The CDR3 loop reads CASLGQMNTEAFF. The CDR3 nucleotides are TGTGCCAGTCTAGGTCAGATGAACACTGAAGCTTTCTTT. This chain uses TRBV19 with TRBJ1-1; D is unresolved. CDR3 length equals 13 residues. From germline, CDR1 is LNHDA and CDR2 SQIVND (reference sequence). The germline V and J ends were trimmed by 8 bases and 0 bases, with 10 bases remaining between them. Complete variable domain (other parts from reference TRBV19 and TRBJ1-1): DGGITQSPKYLFRKEGQNVTLSCEQNLNHDAMYWYRQDPGQGLRLIYYSQIVNDFQKGDIAEGYSVSREKKESFPLTVTSAQKNPTAFYLCASLGQMNTEAFFGQGTRLTVV.

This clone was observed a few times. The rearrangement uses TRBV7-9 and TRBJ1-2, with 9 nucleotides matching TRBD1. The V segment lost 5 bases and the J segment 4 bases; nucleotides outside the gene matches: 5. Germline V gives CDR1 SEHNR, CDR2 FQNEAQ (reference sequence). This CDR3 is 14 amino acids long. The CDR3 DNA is TGTGCCAGCAGCCCGGGGACAGGGACCTATGGCTACACCTTC. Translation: CASSPGTGTYGYTF.

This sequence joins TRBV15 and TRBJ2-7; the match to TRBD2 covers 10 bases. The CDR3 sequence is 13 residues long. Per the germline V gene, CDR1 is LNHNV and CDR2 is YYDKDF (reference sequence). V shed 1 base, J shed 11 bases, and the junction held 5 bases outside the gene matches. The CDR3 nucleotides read TGTGCCACCAGCAGAGGGACTAGCGGCCTTGAGTACTTC. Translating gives CATSRGTSGLEYF. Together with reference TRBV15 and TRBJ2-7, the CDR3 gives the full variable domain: DAMVIQNPRYQVTQFGKPVTLSCSQTLNHNVMYWYQQKSSQAPKLLFHYYDKDFNNEADTPDNFQSRRPNTSFCFLDIRSPGLGDTAMYLCATSRGTSGLEYFGPGTRLTVT.

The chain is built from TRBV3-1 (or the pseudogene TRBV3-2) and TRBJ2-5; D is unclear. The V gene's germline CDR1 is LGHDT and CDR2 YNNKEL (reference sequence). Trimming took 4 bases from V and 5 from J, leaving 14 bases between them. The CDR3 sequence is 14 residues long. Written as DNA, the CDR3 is TGTGCCAGCAGCCCATACTACCGCCGGGAGACCCAGTACTTC. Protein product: CASSPYYRRETQYF.

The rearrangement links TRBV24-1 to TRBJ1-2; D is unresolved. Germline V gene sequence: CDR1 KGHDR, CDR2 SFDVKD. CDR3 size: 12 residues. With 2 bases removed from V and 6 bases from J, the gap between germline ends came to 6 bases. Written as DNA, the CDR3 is TGTGCCACCAGTGATTCAGTCAATGGCTACACCTTC. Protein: CATSDSVNGYTF.

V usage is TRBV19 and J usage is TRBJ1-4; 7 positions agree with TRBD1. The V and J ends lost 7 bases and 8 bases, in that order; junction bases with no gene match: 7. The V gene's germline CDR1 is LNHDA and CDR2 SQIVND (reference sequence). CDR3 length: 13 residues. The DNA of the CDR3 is TGTGCCAGTAACCCGACAGGGAACGAAAAACTGTTTTTT. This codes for CASNPTGNEKLFF.

CDR3 DNA sequence: TGTGCCAGCAGTGAAGCGCCGGGGACTAGCACTCTAAATACGCAGTATTTT. Its translation: CASSEAPGTSTLNTQYF. This chain uses TRBV6-1 with TRBJ2-3, with 9 bases aligning to TRBD2. The length of the CDR3 is 17 residues. Trimming took 0 bases from V and 7 from J; bases not matched to a gene: 11. CDR1 is MNHNS, CDR2 SASEGT, per germline.

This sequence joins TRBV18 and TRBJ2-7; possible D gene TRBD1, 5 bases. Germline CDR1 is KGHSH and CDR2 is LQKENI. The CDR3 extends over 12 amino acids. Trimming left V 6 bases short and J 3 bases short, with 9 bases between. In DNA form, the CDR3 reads TGTGCCAGCTCGACCACAGGCTACGAGCAGTACTTC. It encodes CASSTTGYEQYF.

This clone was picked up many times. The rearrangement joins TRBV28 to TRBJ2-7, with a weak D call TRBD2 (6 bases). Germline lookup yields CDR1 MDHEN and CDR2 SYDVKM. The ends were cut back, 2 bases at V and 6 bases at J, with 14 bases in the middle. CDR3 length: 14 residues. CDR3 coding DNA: TGTGCCAGCAGTTTACAGGGAGGTGGCCGCGAGCAGTACTTC. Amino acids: CASSLQGGGREQYF. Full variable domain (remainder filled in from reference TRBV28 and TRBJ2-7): DVKVTQSSRYLVKRTGEKVFLECVQDMDHENMFWYRQDPGLGLRLIYFSYDVKMKEKGDIPEGYSVSREKKERFSLILESASTNQTSMYLCASSLQGGGREQYFGPGTRLTVT.

The DNA for the CDR3 is TGTGCCAGCAGTGAATTTGGACTAGCGGGCACAGATACGCAGTATTTT. Translation gives CASSEFGLAGTDTQYF. The chain recombines TRBV6-1 with TRBJ2-3; 10 bases agree with TRBD2. CDR1 is MNHNS, CDR2 SASEGT, per germline. This CDR3 has 16 amino acids. Trimming removed 2 bases from V and 1 base from J; junction bases left unmatched: 3.

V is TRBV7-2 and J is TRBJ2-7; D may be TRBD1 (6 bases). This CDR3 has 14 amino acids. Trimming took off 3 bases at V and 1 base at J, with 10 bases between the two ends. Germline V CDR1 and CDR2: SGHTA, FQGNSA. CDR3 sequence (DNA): TGTGCCAGCAGCTTGCAACAGGGTTCCTACGAGCAGTACTTC. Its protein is CASSLQQGSYEQYF.

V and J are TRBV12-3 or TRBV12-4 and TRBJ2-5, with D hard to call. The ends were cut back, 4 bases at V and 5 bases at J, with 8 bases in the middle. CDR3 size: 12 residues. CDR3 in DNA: TGTGCCAGCAGTTACTATTTGGAGACCCAGTACTTC. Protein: CASSYYLETQYF.

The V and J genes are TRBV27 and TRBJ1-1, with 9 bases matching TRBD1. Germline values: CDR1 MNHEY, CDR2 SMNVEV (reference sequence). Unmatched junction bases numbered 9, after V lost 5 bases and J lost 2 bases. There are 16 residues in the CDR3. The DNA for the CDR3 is TGTGCCAGCAGTCCCCTCTCGACAGGGGGAAACACTGAAGCTTTCTTT. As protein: CASSPLSTGGNTEAFF.

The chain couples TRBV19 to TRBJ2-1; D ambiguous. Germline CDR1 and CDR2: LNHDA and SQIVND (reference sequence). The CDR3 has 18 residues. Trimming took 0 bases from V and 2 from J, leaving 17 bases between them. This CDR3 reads CASSIEASPFLPYNEQFF. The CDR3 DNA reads TGTGCCAGTAGTATAGAAGCTAGTCCCTTTCTCCCCTACAATGAGCAGTTCTTC.

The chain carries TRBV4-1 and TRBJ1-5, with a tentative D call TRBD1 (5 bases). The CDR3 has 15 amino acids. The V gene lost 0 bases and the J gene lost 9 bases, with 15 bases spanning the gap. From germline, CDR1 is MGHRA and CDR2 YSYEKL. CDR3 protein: CASSQEGAGNWPQHF. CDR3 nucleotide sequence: TGCGCCAGCAGCCAAGAAGGTGCAGGGAATTGGCCCCAGCATTTT.